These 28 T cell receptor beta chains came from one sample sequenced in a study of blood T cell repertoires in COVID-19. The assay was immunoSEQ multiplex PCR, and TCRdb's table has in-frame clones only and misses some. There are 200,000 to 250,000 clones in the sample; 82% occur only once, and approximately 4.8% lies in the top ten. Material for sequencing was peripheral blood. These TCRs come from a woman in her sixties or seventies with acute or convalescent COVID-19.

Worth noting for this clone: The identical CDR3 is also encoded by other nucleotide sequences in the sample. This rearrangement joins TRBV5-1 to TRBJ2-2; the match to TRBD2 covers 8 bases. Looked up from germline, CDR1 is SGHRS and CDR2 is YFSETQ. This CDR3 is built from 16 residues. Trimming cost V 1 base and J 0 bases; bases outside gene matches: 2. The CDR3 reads CASSLSAGANTGELFF. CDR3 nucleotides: TGCGCCAGCAGCTTGTCAGCGGGGGCGAACACCGGGGAGCTGTTTTTT.

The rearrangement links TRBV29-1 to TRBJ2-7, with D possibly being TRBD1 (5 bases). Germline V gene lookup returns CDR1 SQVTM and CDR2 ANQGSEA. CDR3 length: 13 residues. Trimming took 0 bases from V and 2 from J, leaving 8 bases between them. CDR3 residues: CSVEETATYEQYF. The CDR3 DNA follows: TGCAGCGTTGAAGAGACAGCTACCTACGAGCAGTACTTC.

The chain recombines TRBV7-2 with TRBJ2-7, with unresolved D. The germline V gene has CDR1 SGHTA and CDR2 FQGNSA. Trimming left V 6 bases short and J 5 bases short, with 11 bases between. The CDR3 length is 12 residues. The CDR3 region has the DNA TGTGCCAGCAGGTCCGATCTACACGAGCAGTACTTC. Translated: CASRSDLHEQYF.

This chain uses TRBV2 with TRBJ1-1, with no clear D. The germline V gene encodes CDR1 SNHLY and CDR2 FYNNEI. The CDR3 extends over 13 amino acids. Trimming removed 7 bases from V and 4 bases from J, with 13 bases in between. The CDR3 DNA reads TGTGCCAGCATGAGGGAGATACGCACTGAAGCTTTCTTT. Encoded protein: CASMREIRTEAFF.

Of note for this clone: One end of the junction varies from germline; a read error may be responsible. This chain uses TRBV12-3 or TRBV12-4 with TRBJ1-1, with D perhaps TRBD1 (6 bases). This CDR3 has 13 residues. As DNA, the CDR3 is TGTGCCAGCAGCCGTACAGGGTTCACTGAATCTTTCTTT. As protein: CASSRTGFTESFF.

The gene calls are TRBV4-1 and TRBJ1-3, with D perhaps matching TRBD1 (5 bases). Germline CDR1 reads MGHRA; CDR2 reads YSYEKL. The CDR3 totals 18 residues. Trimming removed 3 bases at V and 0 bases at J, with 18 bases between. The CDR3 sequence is CASSQNYRGGGSGNTIYF. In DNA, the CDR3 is TGCGCCAGCAGCCAGAACTACCGCGGGGGAGGCTCTGGAAACACCATATATTTT.

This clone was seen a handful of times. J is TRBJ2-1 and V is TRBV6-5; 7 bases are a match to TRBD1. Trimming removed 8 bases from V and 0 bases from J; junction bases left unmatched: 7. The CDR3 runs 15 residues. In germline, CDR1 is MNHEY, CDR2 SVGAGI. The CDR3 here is CASLWDSRSYNEQFF. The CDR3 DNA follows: TGTGCCAGCCTCTGGGACAGCCGCTCCTACAATGAGCAGTTCTTC.

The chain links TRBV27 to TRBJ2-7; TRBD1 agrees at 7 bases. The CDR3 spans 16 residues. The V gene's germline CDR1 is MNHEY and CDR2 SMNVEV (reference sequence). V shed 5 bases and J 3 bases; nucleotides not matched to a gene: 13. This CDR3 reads CASSDYGQVKGYEQYF. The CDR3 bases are TGTGCCAGCAGTGATTACGGACAGGTAAAGGGCTACGAGCAGTACTTC.

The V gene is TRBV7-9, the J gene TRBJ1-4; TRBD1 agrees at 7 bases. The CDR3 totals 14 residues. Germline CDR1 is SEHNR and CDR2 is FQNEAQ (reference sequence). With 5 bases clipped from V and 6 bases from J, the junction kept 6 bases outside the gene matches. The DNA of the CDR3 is TGTGCCAGCAGCCGGGACAGTTTTGATGAAAAACTGTTTTTT. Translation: CASSRDSFDEKLFF.

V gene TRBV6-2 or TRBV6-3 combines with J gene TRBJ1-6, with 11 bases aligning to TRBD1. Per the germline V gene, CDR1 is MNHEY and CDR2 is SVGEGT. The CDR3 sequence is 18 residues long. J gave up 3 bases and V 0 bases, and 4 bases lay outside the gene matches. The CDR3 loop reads CASSYSRTGGLYNSPLHF. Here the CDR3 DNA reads TGTGCCAGCAGTTACTCGAGGACAGGGGGCCTCTATAATTCACCCCTCCACTTT.

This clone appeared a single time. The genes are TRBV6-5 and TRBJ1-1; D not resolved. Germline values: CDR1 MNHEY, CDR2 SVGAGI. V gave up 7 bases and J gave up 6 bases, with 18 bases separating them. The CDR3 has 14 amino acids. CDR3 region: CASTSGRGLPEAFF. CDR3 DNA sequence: TGTGCCAGCACCAGCGGCCGGGGTCTACCTGAAGCTTTCTTT.

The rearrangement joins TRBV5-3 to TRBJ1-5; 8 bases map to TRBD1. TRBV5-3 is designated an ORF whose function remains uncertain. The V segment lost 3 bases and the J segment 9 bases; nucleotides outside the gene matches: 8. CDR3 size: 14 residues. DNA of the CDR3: TGTGCCAGAAGCTCCGGTCAGGGGGCCGGGCCCCAGCATTTT. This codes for CARSSGQGAGPQHF.

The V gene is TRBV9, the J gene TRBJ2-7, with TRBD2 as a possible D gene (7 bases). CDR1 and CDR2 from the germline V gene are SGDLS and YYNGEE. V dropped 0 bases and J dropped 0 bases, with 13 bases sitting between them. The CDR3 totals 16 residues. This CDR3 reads CASSVDGGASSYEQYF. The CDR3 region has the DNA TGTGCCAGCAGCGTAGATGGGGGGGCGAGCTCCTACGAGCAGTACTTC.

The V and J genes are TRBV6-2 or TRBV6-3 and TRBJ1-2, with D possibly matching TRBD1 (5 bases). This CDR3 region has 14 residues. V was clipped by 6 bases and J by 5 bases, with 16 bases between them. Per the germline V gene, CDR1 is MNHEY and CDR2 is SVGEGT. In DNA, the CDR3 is TGTGCCAGCAGCTCTGGGGCCAATATATATGGCTACACCTTC. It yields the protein CASSSGANIYGYTF.

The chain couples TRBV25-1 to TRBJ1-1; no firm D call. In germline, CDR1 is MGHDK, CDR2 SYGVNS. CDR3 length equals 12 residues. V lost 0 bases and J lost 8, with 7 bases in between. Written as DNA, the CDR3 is TGTGCCAGCAGTGAATACGCCAGAGAAGCTTTCTTT. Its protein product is CASSEYAREAFF.

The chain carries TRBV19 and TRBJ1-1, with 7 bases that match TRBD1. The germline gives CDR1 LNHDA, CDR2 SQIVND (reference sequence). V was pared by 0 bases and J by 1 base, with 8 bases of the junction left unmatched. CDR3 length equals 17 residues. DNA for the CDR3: TGTGCCAGTAGTATAGACCCGGGACAGACCGGGAACACTGAAGCTTTCTTT. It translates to CASSIDPGQTGNTEAFF.

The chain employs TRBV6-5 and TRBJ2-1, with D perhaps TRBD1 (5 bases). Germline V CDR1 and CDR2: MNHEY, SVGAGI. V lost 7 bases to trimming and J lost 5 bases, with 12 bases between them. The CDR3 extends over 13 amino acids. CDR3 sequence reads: CASTTERNNEQFF. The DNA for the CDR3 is TGTGCCAGCACGACAGAAAGAAACAATGAGCAGTTCTTC.

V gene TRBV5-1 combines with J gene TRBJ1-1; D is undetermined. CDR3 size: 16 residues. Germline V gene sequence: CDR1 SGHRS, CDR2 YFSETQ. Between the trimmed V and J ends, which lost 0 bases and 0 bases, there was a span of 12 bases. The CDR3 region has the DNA TGCGCCAGCAGCTTGGACCCCCCAGACATGAACACTGAAGCTTTCTTT. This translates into CASSLDPPDMNTEAFF.

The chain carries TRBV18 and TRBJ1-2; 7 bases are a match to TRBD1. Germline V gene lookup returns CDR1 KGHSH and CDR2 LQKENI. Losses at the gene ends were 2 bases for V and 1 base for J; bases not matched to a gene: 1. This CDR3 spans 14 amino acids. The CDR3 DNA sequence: TGTGCCAGCTCACCAGCAGGGGGTAACTATGGCTACACCTTC. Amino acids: CASSPAGGNYGYTF.

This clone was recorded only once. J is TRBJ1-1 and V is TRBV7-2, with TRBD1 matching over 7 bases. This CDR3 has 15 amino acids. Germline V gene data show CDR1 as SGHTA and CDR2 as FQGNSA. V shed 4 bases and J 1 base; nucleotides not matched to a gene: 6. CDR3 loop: CASSSFNRGNTEAFF. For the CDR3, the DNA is TGTGCCAGCAGCTCCTTCAACAGGGGGAACACTGAAGCTTTCTTT.

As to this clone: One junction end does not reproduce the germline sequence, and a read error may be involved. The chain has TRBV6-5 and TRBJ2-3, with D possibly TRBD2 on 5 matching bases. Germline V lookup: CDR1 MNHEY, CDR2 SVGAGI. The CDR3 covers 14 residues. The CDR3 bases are TGTGTCAGCAGTCGGGGTATAGCCACAGATACGCAGTATTTT. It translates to CVSSRGIATDTQYF.

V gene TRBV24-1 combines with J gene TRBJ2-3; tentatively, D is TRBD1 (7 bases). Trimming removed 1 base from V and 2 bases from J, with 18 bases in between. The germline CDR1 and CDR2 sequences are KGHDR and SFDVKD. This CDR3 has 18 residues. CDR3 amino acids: CATSDLVGGDRATDTQYF. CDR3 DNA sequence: TGTGCCACCAGTGATTTAGTGGGGGGTGACAGGGCCACAGATACGCAGTATTTT.

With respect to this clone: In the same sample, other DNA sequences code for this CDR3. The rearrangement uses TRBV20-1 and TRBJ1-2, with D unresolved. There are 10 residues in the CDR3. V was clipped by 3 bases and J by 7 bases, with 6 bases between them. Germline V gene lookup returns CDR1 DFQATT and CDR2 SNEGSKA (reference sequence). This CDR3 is CSASGSGYTF. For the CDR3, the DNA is TGCAGTGCTAGCGGTAGTGGCTACACCTTC.

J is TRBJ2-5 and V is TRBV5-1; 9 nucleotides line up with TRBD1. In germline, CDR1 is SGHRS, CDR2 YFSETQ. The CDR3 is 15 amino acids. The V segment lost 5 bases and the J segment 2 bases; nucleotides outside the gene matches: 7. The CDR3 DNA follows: TGCGCCAGCAGTCCTTCGACAGGGGGGCAAGAGACCCAGTACTTC. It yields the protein CASSPSTGGQETQYF. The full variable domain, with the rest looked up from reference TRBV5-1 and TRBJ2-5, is KAGVTQTPRYLIKTRGQQVTLSCSPISGHRSVSWYQQTPGQGLQFLFEYFSETQRNKGNFPGRFSGRQFSNSRSEMNVSTLELGDSALYLCASSPSTGGQETQYFGPGTRLLVL.

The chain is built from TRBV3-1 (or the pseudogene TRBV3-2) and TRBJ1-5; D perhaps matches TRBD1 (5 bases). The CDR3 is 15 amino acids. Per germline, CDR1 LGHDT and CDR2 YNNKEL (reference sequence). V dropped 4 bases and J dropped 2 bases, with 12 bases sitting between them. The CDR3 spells CASSPLWGGNQPQHF. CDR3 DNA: TGTGCCAGCAGCCCCCTCTGGGGGGGCAATCAGCCCCAGCATTTT.

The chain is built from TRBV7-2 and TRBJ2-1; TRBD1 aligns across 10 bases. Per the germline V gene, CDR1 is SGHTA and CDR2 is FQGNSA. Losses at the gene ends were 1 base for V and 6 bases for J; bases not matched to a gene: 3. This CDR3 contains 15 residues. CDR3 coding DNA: TGTGCCAGCAGCTTAGAAAGGACAGGGGGCAATGAGCAGTTCTTC. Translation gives CASSLERTGGNEQFF.

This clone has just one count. CDR3 bases: TGTGCCAGCAGCCAACAGGGGGCACGATCACCCCTCCACTTT. The encoded protein is CASSQQGARSPLHF. The chain couples TRBV7-2 to TRBJ1-6; 9 positions match TRBD1. The CDR3 contains 14 residues. Germline trimming cut 5 bases from V and 10 bases from J; bases unmatched to any gene: 6. Germline CDR1 SGHTA, CDR2 FQGNSA.

The DNA for the CDR3 is TGTGCCAGCTCACAGGGACAGAACTATCAGCCCCAGCATTTT. Translated, it gives CASSQGQNYQPQHF. The rearrangement joins TRBV18 to TRBJ1-5; 7 nucleotides line up with TRBD1. Trimming took 4 bases from V and 5 from J; bases not matched to a gene: 5. This CDR3 spans 14 amino acids. Germline-derived CDR1 and CDR2 are KGHSH and LQKENI.